A selection of T cell receptor beta chains follows, all from one sample in a study. One entry per CDR3 protein, called by TCRdb with MiXCR from the 5' RACE reads. The sample lists just over 60,000 distinct CDR3 sequences, 25% to 30% occurring once. The sample taken for sequencing was tumor-infiltrating naive CD4+ T cells sorted from the breast tumor. These receptors were taken from a female donor with breast cancer. Each CDR3 is given with its conserved first and last residue. D genes are given only for firm matches. Size is stated for part of the rows, as once, few or many counts, or as a class when the clone is expanded.

d_gene	v_gene	len	abundance	j_gene	CDR3aa	CDR3nt
-	TRBV11-3	12	-	TRBJ2-1	CASSFNNNEQFF	TGTGCCAGCAGCTTTAATAACAATGAGCAGTTCTTC
-	TRBV4-1	14	few	TRBJ1-2	CASSQGVGFYGYTF	TGCGCCAGCAGCCAAGGCGTCGGTTTCTATGGCTACACCTTC
-	TRBV5-1	16	-	TRBJ2-7	CASSLRSDRSVYEQYF	TGCGCCAGCAGCTTACGGTCTGACAGGTCCGTCTACGAGCAGTACTTC
-	TRBV5-1	16	-	TRBJ2-1	CASSPSPGGVYNEQFF	TGCGCCAGCAGCCCATCTCCAGGCGGGGTCTACAATGAGCAGTTCTTC
-	TRBV5-1	15	many	TRBJ2-1	CASSLEGSSYNEQFF	TGCGCCAGCAGCTTGGAGGGGAGCTCCTACAATGAGCAGTTCTTC
-	TRBV29-1	11	many	TRBJ1-1	CSVRGNTEAFF	TGCAGCGTCCGGGGGAACACTGAAGCTTTCTTT
-	TRBV9	15	few	TRBJ1-5	CASSVAGGSNQPQHF	TGTGCCAGCAGCGTAGCTGGAGGTAGCAATCAGCCCCAGCATTTT
TRBD2	TRBV2	13	-	TRBJ2-5	CASGLAGSETQYF	TGTGCCTCCGGACTAGCGGGTTCAGAGACCCAGTACTTC
-	TRBV20-1	16	many	TRBJ2-2	CSANGDGKRNTGELFF	TGCAGTGCTAATGGGGACGGGAAGCGGAACACCGGGGAGCTGTTTTTT
TRBD2	TRBV4-1	17	-	TRBJ2-6	CASSHPRGGSGANVLTF	TGCGCCAGCAGCCACCCCCGGGGGGGTTCTGGGGCCAACGTCCTGACTTTC
-	TRBV5-1	14	-	TRBJ2-3	CASSLSVNTDTQYF	TGCGCCAGCAGCTTGTCCGTTAATACAGATACGCAGTATTTT
-	TRBV30	15	-	TRBJ2-3	CAWSVQERLTDTQYF	TGTGCCTGGAGTGTACAGGAGCGGCTCACAGATACGCAGTATTTT
-	TRBV11-2	17	few	TRBJ2-6	CASSYGPRVSGANVLTF	TGTGCCAGCAGCTACGGACCCCGGGTTTCTGGGGCCAACGTCCTGACTTTC
-	TRBV10-3	13	-	TRBJ1-1	CAISEGGNTEAFF	TGTGCCATCAGTGAGGGGGGGAACACTGAAGCTTTCTTT
TRBD1	TRBV10-1	16	-	TRBJ2-2	CASSDTDRAEDGELFF	TGCGCCAGCAGTGATACCGACAGGGCCGAGGACGGGGAGCTGTTTTTT
TRBD2	TRBV25-1	15	many	TRBJ2-7	CASSDGGAGGREQYF	TGTGCCAGCAGTGATGGTGGGGCGGGAGGGCGCGAGCAGTACTTC
TRBD1	TRBV20-1	14	few	TRBJ1-1	CSALRLRGDTEAFF	TGCAGTGCTTTGAGACTCAGGGGGGACACTGAAGCTTTCTTT
TRBD1	TRBV7-2	14	-	TRBJ1-2	CASSSRDRGHGYTF	TGTGCCAGCAGCTCCCGGGACAGGGGGCATGGCTACACCTTC